This T cell receptor beta chain was recovered during a study of long-term antiretroviral therapy in people with HIV. Findings of the study overall: Against controls, HIV repertoires showed narrower ranges of CDR3 length. Across all time points, the repertoire was dominated by clones that expanded before ART. ART-treated samples gained diversity yet remained below transplant donor controls.

As to this clone: Its antigen is unknown.

Participants living with HIV all received treatment in the United States. Run at survey level, the immunoSEQ assay was version v3.0. Generated by immunoSEQ multiplex PCR, the TCRdb table keeps only in-frame clones and is missing some. The data contain around 20,000 clones, about 88% of them singletons. Germline V gene lookup returns CDR1 SGHRS and CDR2 YFSETQ. V was pared by 3 bases and J by 4 bases, with 6 bases of the junction left unmatched. There are 16 residues in the CDR3. The gene calls are TRBV5-1 and TRBJ1-4; 10 nucleotides align to TRBD1. This receptor was obtained from a man younger than 35 with HIV. The sequencing here drew on unsorted PBMCs, taken 0.9 years after starting antiretroviral therapy. The CDR3, as DNA: TGCGCCAGCAGCTCTCAAGGACAGGGGGATAATGAAAAACTGTTTTTT. It encodes CASSSQGQGDNEKLFF. The full variable domain, in which reference TRBV5-1 and TRBJ1-4 provide the parts outside the CDR3, is KAGVTQTPRYLIKTRGQQVTLSCSPISGHRSVSWYQQTPGQGLQFLFEYFSETQRNKGNFPGRFSGRQFSNSRSEMNVSTLELGDSALYLCASSSQGQGDNEKLFFGSGTQLSVL.